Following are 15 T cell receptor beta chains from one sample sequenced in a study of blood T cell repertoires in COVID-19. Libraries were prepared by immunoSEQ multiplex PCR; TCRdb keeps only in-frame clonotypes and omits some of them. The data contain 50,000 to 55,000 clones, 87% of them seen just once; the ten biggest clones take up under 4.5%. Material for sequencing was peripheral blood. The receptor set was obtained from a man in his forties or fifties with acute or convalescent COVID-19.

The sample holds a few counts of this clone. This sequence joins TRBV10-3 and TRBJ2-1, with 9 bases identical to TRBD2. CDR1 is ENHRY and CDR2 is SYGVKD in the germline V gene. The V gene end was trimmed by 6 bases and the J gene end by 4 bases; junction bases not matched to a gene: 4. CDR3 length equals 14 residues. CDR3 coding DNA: TGTGCCATCAGAGAACTAGCGGGTTACAATGAGCAGTTCTTC. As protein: CAIRELAGYNEQFF.

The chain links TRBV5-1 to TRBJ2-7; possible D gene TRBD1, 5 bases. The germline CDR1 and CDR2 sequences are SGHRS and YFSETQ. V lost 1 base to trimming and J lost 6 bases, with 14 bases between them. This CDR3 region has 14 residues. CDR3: CASSLQQTAPEQYF. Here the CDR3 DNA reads TGCGCCAGCAGCTTGCAACAGACAGCACCCGAGCAGTACTTC.

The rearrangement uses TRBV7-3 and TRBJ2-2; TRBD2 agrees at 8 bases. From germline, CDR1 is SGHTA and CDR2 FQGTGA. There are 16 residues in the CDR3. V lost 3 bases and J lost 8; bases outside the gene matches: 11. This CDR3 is CASSFGTSGGAGELFF. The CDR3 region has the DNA TGTGCCAGCAGCTTCGGAACTAGCGGAGGGGCGGGGGAGCTGTTTTTT.

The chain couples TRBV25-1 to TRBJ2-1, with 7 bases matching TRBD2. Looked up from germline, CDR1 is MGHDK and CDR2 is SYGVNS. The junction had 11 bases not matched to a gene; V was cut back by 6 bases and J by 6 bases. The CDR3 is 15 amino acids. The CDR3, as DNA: TGTGCCAGCAGCCCGGTGGGGGGGTTGGGCAATGAGCAGTTCTTC. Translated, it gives CASSPVGGLGNEQFF.

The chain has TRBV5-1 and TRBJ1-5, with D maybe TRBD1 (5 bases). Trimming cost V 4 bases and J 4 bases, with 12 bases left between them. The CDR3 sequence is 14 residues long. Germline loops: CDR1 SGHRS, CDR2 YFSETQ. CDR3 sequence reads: CASSLDGGNQPQHF. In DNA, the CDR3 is TGCGCCAGCAGCCTGGACGGGGGAAATCAGCCCCAGCATTTT.

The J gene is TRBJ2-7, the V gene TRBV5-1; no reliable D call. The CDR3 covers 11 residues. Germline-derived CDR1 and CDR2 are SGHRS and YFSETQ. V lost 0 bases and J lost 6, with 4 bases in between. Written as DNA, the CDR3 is TGCGCCAGCAGCTTGGGGCTCGAGCAGTACTTC. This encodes CASSLGLEQYF.

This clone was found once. The CDR3 DNA reads TGTGCCAGCAGCTATAACAGCCCAGATGGCTACACCTTC. Protein sequence: CASSYNSPDGYTF. This chain joins TRBV11-2 and TRBJ1-2; D call uncertain. Germline lookup yields CDR1 SGHAT and CDR2 FQNNGV. This CDR3 comprises 13 residues. V gave up 4 bases and J gave up 6 bases, with 12 bases separating them.

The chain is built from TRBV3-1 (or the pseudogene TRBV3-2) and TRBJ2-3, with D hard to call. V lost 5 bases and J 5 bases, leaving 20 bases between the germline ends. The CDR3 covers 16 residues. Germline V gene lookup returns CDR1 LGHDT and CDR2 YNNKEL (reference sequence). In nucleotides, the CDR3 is TGTGCCAGCAGCAGCGTACGTCCTGTCATGCAAGATACGCAGTATTTT. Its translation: CASSSVRPVMQDTQYF.

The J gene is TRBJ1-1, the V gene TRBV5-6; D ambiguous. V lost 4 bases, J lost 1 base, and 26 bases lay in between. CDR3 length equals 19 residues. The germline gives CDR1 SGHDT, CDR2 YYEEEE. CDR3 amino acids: CASSPPFGFSFESNTEAFF. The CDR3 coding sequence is TGTGCCAGCAGCCCGCCCTTTGGTTTTTCATTTGAGTCGAACACTGAAGCTTTCTTT.

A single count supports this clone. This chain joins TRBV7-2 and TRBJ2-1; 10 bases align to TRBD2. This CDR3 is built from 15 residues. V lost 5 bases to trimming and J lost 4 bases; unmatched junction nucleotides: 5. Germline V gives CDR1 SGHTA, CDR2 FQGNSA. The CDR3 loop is CASSPDSGGYNEQFF. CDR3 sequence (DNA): TGTGCCAGCAGCCCTGATAGCGGGGGGTACAATGAGCAGTTCTTC.

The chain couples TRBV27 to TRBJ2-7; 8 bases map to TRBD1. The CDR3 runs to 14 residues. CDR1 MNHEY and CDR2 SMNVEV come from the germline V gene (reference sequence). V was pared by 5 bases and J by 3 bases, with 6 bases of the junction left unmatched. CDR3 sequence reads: CASSIRGTGYEQYF. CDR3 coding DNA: TGTGCCAGCAGTATTCGCGGGACAGGCTACGAGCAGTACTTC.

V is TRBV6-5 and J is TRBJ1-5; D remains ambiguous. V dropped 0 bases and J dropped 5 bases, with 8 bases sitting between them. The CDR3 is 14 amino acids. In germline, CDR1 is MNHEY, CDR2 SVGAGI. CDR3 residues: CASSYSAFYQPQHF. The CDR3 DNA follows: TGTGCCAGCAGTTACTCGGCCTTCTATCAGCCCCAGCATTTT.

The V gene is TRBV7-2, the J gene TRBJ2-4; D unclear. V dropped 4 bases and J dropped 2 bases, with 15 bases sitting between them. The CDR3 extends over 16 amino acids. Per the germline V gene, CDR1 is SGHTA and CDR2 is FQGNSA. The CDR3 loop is CASSSLGSVTKNIQYF. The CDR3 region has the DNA TGTGCCAGCAGCTCGCTAGGATCAGTAACCAAAAACATTCAGTACTTC. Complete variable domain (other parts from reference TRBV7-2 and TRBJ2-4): GAGVSQSPSNKVTEKGKDVELRCDPISGHTALYWYRQSLGQGLEFLIYFQGNSAPDKSGLPSDRFSAERTGGSVSTLTIQRTQQEDSAVYLCASSSLGSVTKNIQYFGAGTRLSVL.

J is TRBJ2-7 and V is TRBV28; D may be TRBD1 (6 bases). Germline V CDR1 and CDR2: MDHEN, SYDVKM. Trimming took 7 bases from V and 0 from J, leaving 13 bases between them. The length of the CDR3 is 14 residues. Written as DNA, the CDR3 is TGTGCCAGCACCTCCGGACAGTTCTCCTACGAGCAGTACTTC. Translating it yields CASTSGQFSYEQYF. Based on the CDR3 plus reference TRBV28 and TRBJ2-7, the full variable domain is DVKVTQSSRYLVKRTGEKVFLECVQDMDHENMFWYRQDPGLGLRLIYFSYDVKMKEKGDIPEGYSVSREKKERFSLILESASTNQTSMYLCASTSGQFSYEQYFGPGTRLTVT.

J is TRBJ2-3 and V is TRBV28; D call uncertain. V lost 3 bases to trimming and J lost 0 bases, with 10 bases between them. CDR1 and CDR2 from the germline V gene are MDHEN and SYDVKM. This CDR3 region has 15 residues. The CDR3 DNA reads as TGTGCCAGCAGTTTGATTTGGGCTAGCACAGATACGCAGTATTTT. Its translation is CASSLIWASTDTQYF.